The 22 T cell receptor beta chains reported below all come from one sample, sequenced in a study of cytomegalovirus exposure and HLA in healthy donors. PCR used 60 Vbeta primers and 13 Jbeta primers. TCRdb keeps only in-frame clones here, not all; method: immunoSEQ multiplex PCR. The sample has about 130,000 clones, around 78% seen once. The specimen sequenced was PBMCs. These TCRs come from a man aged 50-60 years in good health and CMV-seronegative.

The rearrangement uses TRBV27 and TRBJ1-5, with a tentative D call TRBD1 (6 bases). The ends were cut back, 2 bases at V and 4 bases at J, with 12 bases in the middle. Per the germline V gene, CDR1 is MNHEY and CDR2 is SMNVEV (reference sequence). This CDR3 spans 15 amino acids. The CDR3 protein is CASSLEGVLNQPQHF. The CDR3 DNA follows: TGTGCCAGCAGTTTAGAGGGGGTGTTGAATCAGCCCCAGCATTTT.

The rearrangement links TRBV7-2 to TRBJ2-3, with TRBD2 identical over 10 bases. Trimming took 5 bases from V and 6 from J; bases not matched to a gene: 8. The V gene's germline CDR1 is SGHTA and CDR2 FQGNSA. The CDR3 length is 15 residues. CDR3 DNA: TGTGCCAGCAGCCCCCGGACTAGCGGAGTTGATACGCAGTATTTT. Amino acid sequence: CASSPRTSGVDTQYF.

On this clone: A read error may account for a junction end that differs from germline. The chain joins TRBV7-9 to TRBJ2-1; TRBD2 agrees at 11 bases. Germline assignment: CDR1 SEHNR and CDR2 FQNEAQ (reference sequence). CDR3 length: 15 residues. Written as DNA, the CDR3 is TGTTCCAGCAGCTTAGCGGGGGGGGCCTACAATGAGCAGTTCTTC. Translating gives CSSSLAGGAYNEQFF.

This chain links TRBV5-4 with TRBJ1-1, with 7 positions matching TRBD1. V gave up 3 bases and J gave up 3 bases; unmatched junction bases: 8. CDR1 and CDR2 (germline): SGHNT, YYREEE (reference sequence). The CDR3 length is 15 residues. In DNA form, the CDR3 reads TGTGCCAGCAGCTCGACAGGGAGAGGGGACACTGAAGCTTTCTTT. Its translation: CASSSTGRGDTEAFF.

CDR3 residues: CASSSNLADTQYF. The CDR3 DNA reads as TGTGCCAGCAGCTCTAACCTAGCAGATACGCAGTATTTT. The chain employs TRBV7-7 and TRBJ2-3, with D unresolved. The V and J ends lost 4 bases and 4 bases respectively, with 9 bases between them. This CDR3 spans 13 amino acids. Germline lookup yields CDR1 SSHAT and CDR2 FNYEAQ (reference sequence).

The CDR3 DNA reads as TGTGCCAGCAGTCGGACTAGCGGATCCTACGAGCAGTACTTC. Protein product: CASSRTSGSYEQYF. The V gene is TRBV7-2, the J gene TRBJ2-7; TRBD2 matches 10 bases. The V segment lost 6 bases and the J segment 1 base; nucleotides outside the gene matches: 3. Germline loops: CDR1 SGHTA, CDR2 FQGNSA. The CDR3 length is 14 residues.

The chain uses TRBV29-1 and TRBJ2-7; D may be TRBD2 (7 bases). The V end lost 3 bases, the J end lost 6 bases, and 18 bases lay between the germline ends. The V gene's germline CDR1 is SQVTM and CDR2 ANQGSEA. The CDR3 sequence is 14 residues long. CDR3 sequence (DNA): TGCAGCGTTGATTTCTCGGGGGGCCTTGGCGAGCAGTACTTC. Translation gives CSVDFSGGLGEQYF.

The chain joins TRBV7-9 to TRBJ2-5; 7 positions match TRBD1. The trim removed 3 bases at V and 5 bases at J, leaving 3 bases unmatched. Germline CDR1 SEHNR, CDR2 FQNEAQ (reference sequence). The CDR3 length is 13 residues. As DNA, the CDR3 is TGTGCCAGCAGCTTTGGACAGGCCGAGACCCAGTACTTC. It specifies CASSFGQAETQYF.

The chain uses TRBV4-1 and TRBJ2-3; TRBD2 aligns across 9 bases. The CDR3 is 17 residues long. V lost 0 bases and J lost 3; bases outside the gene matches: 7. Looked up from germline, CDR1 is MGHRA and CDR2 is YSYEKL. The DNA for the CDR3 is TGCGCCAGCAGCCAAGAACGCGGGGGGGCCGGGACAGATACGCAGTATTTT. Translating it yields CASSQERGGAGTDTQYF.

The genes are TRBV18 and TRBJ1-1; D gene uncertain. CDR1 and CDR2 (germline): KGHSH, LQKENI. The V gene lost 3 bases and the J gene lost 6 bases, with 8 bases spanning the gap. The CDR3 loop spans 12 amino acids. CDR3 nucleotide sequence: TGTGCCAGCTCACCCTCTCTCGCTGAAGCTTTCTTT. Protein product: CASSPSLAEAFF.

The J gene is TRBJ2-3, the V gene TRBV7-8; 9 positions agree with TRBD2. Germline loops: CDR1 SGHVS, CDR2 FQNEAQ. V was pared by 3 bases and J by 5 bases, with 6 bases of the junction left unmatched. The CDR3 has 15 residues. The CDR3 spells CASSFRGGGGDTQYF. The CDR3 DNA sequence: TGTGCCAGCAGCTTCAGGGGCGGGGGGGGAGATACGCAGTATTTT.

The chain links TRBV5-1 to TRBJ1-6; 7 bases are a match to TRBD1. The J segment lost 7 bases and the V segment lost 4 bases, leaving 5 bases of the junction unmatched. In germline, CDR1 is SGHRS, CDR2 YFSETQ. This CDR3 comprises 14 residues. The CDR3 is CASSTRQGNSPLHF. In DNA, the CDR3 is TGCGCCAGCAGCACCCGACAGGGAAATTCACCCCTCCACTTT.

This clone was observed a single time. The V call is TRBV5-1, the J call TRBJ2-1, with TRBD1 matching over 7 bases. The CDR3 contains 14 residues. Per germline, CDR1 SGHRS and CDR2 YFSETQ. The V and J ends lost 6 bases and 10 bases, in that order; junction bases with no gene match: 13. Written as DNA, the CDR3 is TGCGCCAGCACCGTACAGGGGTCCTCAGGGGAGCAGTTCTTC. It translates to CASTVQGSSGEQFF.

V and J are TRBV7-2 and TRBJ1-3; no clear D gene. Germline V gene lookup returns CDR1 SGHTA and CDR2 FQGNSA. The CDR3 length is 17 residues. The V end lost 1 base, the J end lost 4 bases, and 17 bases lay between the germline ends. CDR3 DNA sequence: TGTGCCAGCAGCTTAGGACCCGGCCGGGTCGCAGGAAACACCATATATTTT. Its protein product is CASSLGPGRVAGNTIYF.

This clone was recorded a few times. The same CDR3 is also encoded by other DNA sequences in this sample. The chain is built from TRBV6-1 and TRBJ1-1, with no clear D. Trimming took 6 bases from V and 1 from J, leaving 9 bases between them. Per the germline V gene, CDR1 is MNHNS and CDR2 is SASEGT. The CDR3 is 13 residues long. CDR3 amino acids: CASSSRENTEAFF. In DNA form, the CDR3 reads TGTGCCAGCAGCTCCCGGGAGAACACTGAAGCTTTCTTT.

The chain employs TRBV5-8 and TRBJ2-3; TRBD1 aligns across 11 bases. The V gene's germline CDR1 is SGHTS and CDR2 YDEGEE. There are 16 residues in the CDR3. V was pared by 4 bases and J by 0 bases, with 4 bases of the junction left unmatched. CDR3 nucleotide sequence: TGTGCCAGCAGCGGCGGACAGGGGGCGAGCACAGATACGCAGTATTTT. This translates into CASSGGQGASTDTQYF.

The chain joins TRBV14 to TRBJ2-2; D is possibly TRBD1 (5 bases). Trimming stripped 2 bases from V and 6 bases from J, with 10 bases between. The CDR3 contains 14 residues. In germline, CDR1 is SGHDN, CDR2 FVKESK. CDR3 amino acids: CASSQTTGPGELFF. CDR3 bases: TGTGCCAGCAGCCAAACTACAGGCCCCGGGGAGCTGTTTTTT. Looking up the rest from reference TRBV14 and TRBJ2-2 gives the full variable domain: EAGVTQFPSHSVIEKGQTVTLRCDPISGHDNLYWYRRVMGKEIKFLLHFVKESKQDESGMPNNRFLAERTGGTYSTLKVQPAELEDSGVYFCASSQTTGPGELFFGEGSRLTVL.

The rearrangement uses TRBV7-2 and TRBJ1-4; tentatively, D is TRBD1 (5 bases). CDR3 length: 15 residues. Germline CDR1 SGHTA, CDR2 FQGNSA. Trimming took 2 bases from V and 2 from J, leaving 9 bases between them. CDR3 loop: CASSLYGGTNEKLFF. The CDR3 region has the DNA TGTGCCAGCAGCTTATATGGGGGGACTAATGAAAAACTGTTTTTT.

The chain is built from TRBV19 and TRBJ2-1; 11 bases align to TRBD2. Germline assignment: CDR1 LNHDA and CDR2 SQIVND (reference sequence). This CDR3 has 15 amino acids. V shed 5 bases, J shed 11 bases, and the junction held 11 bases outside the gene matches. The CDR3 here is CASSLLAGGTMKQFF. CDR3 DNA: TGTGCCAGTAGTCTTCTAGCGGGGGGTACAATGAAGCAGTTCTTC.

The table lists this clone with a few counts. The genes are TRBV2 and TRBJ1-6, with a possible D match to TRBD1 (6 bases). This CDR3 comprises 20 residues. Per germline, CDR1 SNHLY and CDR2 FYNNEI. Trimming took 3 bases from V and 0 from J, leaving 21 bases between them. CDR3 DNA sequence: TGTGCCAGCAGTGAGGAACAGGGTGAGGCAGTGAGCTCCTATAATTCACCCCTCCACTTT. Protein: CASSEEQGEAVSSYNSPLHF.

This sequence joins TRBV9 and TRBJ2-7; D might be TRBD2 (6 bases). The germline gives CDR1 SGDLS, CDR2 YYNGEE. This CDR3 region has 15 residues. The V and J ends lost 7 bases and 0 bases respectively, with 17 bases between them. CDR3 nucleotides: TGTGCCAGCGCTGGGGGGATGGGTGTCTCCTACGAGCAGTACTTC. Translating gives CASAGGMGVSYEQYF.

This clone was detected a few times. V is TRBV10-3 and J is TRBJ2-7, with D perhaps TRBD1 (5 bases). The CDR3 consists of 12 residues. The germline gives CDR1 ENHRY, CDR2 SYGVKD. V lost 4 bases, J lost 7 bases, and 11 bases lay in between. The CDR3 is CAISGRGEEQYF. For the CDR3, the DNA is TGTGCCATCAGTGGTAGGGGTGAGGAGCAGTACTTC.